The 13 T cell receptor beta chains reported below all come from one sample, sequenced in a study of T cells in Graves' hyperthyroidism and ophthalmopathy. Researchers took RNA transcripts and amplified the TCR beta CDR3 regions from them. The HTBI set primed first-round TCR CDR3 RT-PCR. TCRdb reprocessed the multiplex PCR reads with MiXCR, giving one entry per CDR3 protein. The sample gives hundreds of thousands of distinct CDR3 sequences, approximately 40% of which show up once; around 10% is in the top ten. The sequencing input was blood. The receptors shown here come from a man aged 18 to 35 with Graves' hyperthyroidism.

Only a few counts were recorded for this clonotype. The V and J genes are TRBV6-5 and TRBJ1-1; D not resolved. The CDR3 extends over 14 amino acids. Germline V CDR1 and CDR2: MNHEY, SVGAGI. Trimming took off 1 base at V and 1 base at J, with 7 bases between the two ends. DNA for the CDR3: TGTGCCAGCAGTTACTTTTCAAGGAACACTGAAGCTTTCTTT. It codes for CASSYFSRNTEAFF.

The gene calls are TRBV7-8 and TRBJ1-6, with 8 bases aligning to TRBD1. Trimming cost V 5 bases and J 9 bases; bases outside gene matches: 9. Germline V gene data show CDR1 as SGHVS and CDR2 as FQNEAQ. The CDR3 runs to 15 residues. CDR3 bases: TGTGCCAGCAGCCAAAAGGACAGGGTCGGTTCACCCCTCCACTTT. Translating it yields CASSQKDRVGSPLHF.

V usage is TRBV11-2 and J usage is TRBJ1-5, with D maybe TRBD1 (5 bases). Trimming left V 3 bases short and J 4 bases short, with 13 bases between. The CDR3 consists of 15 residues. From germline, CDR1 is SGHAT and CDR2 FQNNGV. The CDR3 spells CASSFSGIRNQPQHF. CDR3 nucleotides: TGTGCCAGCAGCTTTTCAGGGATCAGGAATCAGCCCCAGCATTTT.

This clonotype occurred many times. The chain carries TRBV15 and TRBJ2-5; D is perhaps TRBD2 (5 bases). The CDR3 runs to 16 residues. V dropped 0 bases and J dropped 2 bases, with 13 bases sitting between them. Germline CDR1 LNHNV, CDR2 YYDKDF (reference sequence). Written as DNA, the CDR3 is TGTGCCACCAGCAGAGATCAGGCCCGGAGGCAAGAGACCCAGTACTTC. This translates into CATSRDQARRQETQYF.

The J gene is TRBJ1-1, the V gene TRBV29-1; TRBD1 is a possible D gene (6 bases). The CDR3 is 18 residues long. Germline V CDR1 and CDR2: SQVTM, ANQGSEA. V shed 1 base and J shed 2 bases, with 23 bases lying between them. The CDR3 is CSVEGGRGGLELNTEAFF. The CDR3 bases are TGCAGCGTTGAAGGTGGGAGAGGGGGGTTAGAACTCAACACTGAAGCTTTCTTT.

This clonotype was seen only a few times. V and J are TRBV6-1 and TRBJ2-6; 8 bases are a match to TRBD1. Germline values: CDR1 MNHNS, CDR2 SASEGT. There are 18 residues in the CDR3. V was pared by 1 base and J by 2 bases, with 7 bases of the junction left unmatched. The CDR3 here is CASSEGRTGRTGANVLTF. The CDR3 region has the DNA TGTGCCAGCAGTGAAGGGAGGACAGGGAGGACTGGGGCCAACGTCCTGACTTTC.

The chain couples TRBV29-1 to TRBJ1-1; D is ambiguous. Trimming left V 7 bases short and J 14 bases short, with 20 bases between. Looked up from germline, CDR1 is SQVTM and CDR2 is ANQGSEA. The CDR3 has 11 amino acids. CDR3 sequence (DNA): TGCAGCGCGGGAGGGTACAATGAGCAGTTCTTT. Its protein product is CSAGGYNEQFF.

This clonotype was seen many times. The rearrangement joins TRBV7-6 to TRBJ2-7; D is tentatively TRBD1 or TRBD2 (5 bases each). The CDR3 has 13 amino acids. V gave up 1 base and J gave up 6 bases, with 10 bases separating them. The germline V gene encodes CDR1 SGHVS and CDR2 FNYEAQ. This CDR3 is CASSLDGAGEQYF. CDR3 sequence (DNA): TGTGCCAGCAGCTTAGACGGGGCTGGCGAGCAGTACTTC.

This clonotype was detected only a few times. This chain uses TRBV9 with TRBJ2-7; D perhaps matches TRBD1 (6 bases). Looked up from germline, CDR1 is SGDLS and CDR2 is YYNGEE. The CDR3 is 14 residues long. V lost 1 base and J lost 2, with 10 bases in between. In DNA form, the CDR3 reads TGTGCCAGCAGCGTAACACAGGGAACCTACGAGCAGTACTTC. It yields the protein CASSVTQGTYEQYF.

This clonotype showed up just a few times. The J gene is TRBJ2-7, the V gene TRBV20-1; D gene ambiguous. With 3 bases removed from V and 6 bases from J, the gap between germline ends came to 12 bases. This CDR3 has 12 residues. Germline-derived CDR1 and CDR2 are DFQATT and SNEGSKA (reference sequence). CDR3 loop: CSARARDREQYF. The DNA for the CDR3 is TGCAGTGCTAGGGCTAGGGATCGCGAGCAGTACTTC.

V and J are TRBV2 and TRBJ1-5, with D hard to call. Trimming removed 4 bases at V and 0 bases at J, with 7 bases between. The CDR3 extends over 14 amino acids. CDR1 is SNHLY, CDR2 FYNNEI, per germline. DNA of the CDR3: TGTGCCAGCAGTGTTCCCTATAGCAATCAGCCCCAGCATTTT. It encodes CASSVPYSNQPQHF.

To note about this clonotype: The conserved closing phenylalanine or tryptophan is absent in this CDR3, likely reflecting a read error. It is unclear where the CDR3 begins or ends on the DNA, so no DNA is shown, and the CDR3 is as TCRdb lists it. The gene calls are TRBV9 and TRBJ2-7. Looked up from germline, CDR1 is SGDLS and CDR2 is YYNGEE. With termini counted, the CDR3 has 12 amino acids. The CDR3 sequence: CASSVGIVAGSY.

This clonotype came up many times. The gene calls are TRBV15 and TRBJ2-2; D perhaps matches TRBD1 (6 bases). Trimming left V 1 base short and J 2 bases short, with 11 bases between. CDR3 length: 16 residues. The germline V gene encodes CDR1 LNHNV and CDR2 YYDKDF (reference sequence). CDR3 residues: CATSRGPGANTGELFF. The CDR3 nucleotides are TGTGCCACCAGCAGAGGTCCAGGGGCAAACACCGGGGAGCTGTTTTTT.